This TCR beta chain comes out of a study of T cell repertoires in cytomegalovirus infection. Overall study context: HLA-B-restricted CMV epitopes that are well studied, plus recently identified HLA-C-restricted ones, were used by the study. Indicated by public TCR beta signatures were CMV infection and matching HLA type.

The CDR3 sequence is 15 residues long. Between the trimmed V and J ends, which lost 5 bases and 1 base, there was a span of 15 bases. CDR1 MDHEN and CDR2 SYDVKM come from the germline V gene. As for this clonotype: Its antigen is undetermined.

Each CDR3 protein is one row after TCRdb ran MiXCR on the reads. Here the sample spans approximately 600,000 distinct CDR3 sequences, over 35% being singletons. Regarding the study as a whole: CMV-specific TCR beta clonotypes restricted by HLA-C dominated the ex vivo response. Carriers of CMV and the relevant HLA type were discriminated by public TCR beta frequency.

This rearrangement joins TRBV28 to TRBJ2-7; D unclear. This clonotype was sampled from a human donor in good health (CMV status not recorded). Some clones in this sample may be carry-over from other donors' samples. The sequenced sample was cultured PBMCs, obtained from culture after CMV antigen stimulation. CDR3 sequence (DNA): TGTGCCAGCAGTCCCGAAGGCCGAGGATCCTACGAGCAGTACTTC. It specifies CASSPEGRGSYEQYF.